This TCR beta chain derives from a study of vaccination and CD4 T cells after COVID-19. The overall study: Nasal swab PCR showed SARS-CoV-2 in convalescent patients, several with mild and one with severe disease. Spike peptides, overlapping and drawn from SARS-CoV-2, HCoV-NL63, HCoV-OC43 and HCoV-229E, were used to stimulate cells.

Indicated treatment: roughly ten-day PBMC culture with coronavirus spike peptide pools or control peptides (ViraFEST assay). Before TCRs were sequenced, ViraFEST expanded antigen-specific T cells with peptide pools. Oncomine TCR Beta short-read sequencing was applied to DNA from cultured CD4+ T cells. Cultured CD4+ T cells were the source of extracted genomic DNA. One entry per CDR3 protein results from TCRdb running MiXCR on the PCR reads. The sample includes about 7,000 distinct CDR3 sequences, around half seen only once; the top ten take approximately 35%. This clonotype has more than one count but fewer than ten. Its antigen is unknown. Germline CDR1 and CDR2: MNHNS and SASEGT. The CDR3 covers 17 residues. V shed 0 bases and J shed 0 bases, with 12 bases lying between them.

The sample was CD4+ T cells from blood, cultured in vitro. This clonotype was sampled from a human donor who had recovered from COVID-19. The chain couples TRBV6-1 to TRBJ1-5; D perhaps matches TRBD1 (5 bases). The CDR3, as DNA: TGTGCCAGCAGTGAAGCTAGGACACAGTATAGCAATCAGCCCCAGCATTTT. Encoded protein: CASSEARTQYSNQPQHF.